This T cell receptor (beta chain) was identified in a study of T cell responses to AZD1222 COVID-19 vaccine. Study-level information: Second doses that came at about 4 or about 12 weeks were put together.

Concerning this clone itself: What it binds is unknown.

Study-wide findings and caveats: Clonal diversity may have been underestimated, and the donors were mostly white British, with more females than males.

Method: immunoSEQ multiplex PCR; TCRdb's copy keeps in-frame clones and lacks some. The sample contains 150,000 to 200,000 clones, almost 95% of which appear only once. The TCR comes from an adult in good health. The sample consisted of peripheral blood, taken on day 0 of AZD1222 vaccination.

In DNA form, the CDR3 reads TGCGCCAGCAGCTTGGCCCTAGCGGGGGGACTCCAAGAGACCCAGTACTTC. It specifies CASSLALAGGLQETQYF. V is TRBV5-1 and J is TRBJ2-5; TRBD2 aligns across 11 bases. Per the germline V gene, CDR1 is SGHRS and CDR2 is YFSETQ. CDR3 length: 17 residues. The V segment lost 0 bases and the J segment 1 base; nucleotides outside the gene matches: 5. Filled out from reference TRBV5-1 and TRBJ2-5, the complete variable domain reads KAGVTQTPRYLIKTRGQQVTLSCSPISGHRSVSWYQQTPGQGLQFLFEYFSETQRNKGNFPGRFSGRQFSNSRSEMNVSTLELGDSALYLCASSLALAGGLQETQYFGPGTRLLVL.